The present TCR beta chain was sequenced within a study of T cell responses to AZD1222 COVID-19 vaccine. Only in-frame clones appear in the TCRdb table, and some are missing; sequencing was by immunoSEQ multiplex PCR. Among about 110,000 clones listed, approximately 90% were seen once. CDR1 and CDR2 (germline): SGDLS, YYNGEE. The CDR3 runs to 13 residues. V lost 3 bases and J lost 7, with 11 bases in between. Findings of the study overall: The repertoires were collected only after the peak T cell response. Spike as a whole was targeted by vaccine-associated CD4 TCRs, dominant at 160-218 and 743-854. Spike-specific TCR repertoires showed rising breadth and depth after two AZD1222 doses.

Concerning this clone: Antigen unknown.

The V call is TRBV9, the J call TRBJ2-1; either TRBD1 or TRBD2 may supply D (6 bases each). The receptor's source is an adult in good health. This sample comprised peripheral blood, obtained on day 0 of AZD1222 vaccination. CDR3 residues: CASSARGRNEQFF. CDR3 nucleotides: TGTGCCAGCAGCGCGAGGGGGAGGAATGAGCAGTTCTTC. The whole variable domain, remainder taken from reference TRBV9 and TRBJ2-1, is DSGVTQTPKHLITATGQRVTLRCSPRSGDLSVYWYQQSLDQGLQFLIQYYNGEERAKGNILERFSAQQFPDLHSELNLSSLELGDSALYFCASSARGRNEQFFGPGTRLTVL.